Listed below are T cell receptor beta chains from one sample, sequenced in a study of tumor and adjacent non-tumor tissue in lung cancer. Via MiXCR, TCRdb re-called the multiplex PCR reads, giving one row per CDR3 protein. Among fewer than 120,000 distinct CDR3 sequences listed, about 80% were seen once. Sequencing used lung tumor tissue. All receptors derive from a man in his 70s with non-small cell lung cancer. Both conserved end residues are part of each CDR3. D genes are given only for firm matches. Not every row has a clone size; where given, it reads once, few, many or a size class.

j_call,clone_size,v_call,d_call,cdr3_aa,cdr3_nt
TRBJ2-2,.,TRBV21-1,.,CARQTGGDTGELSF,TGTGCCAGGCAGACAGGGGGCGACACCGGGGAGCTGTCTTTT
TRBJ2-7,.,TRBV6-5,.,CATQQNSYEQYF,TGTGCCACCCAGCAGAACTCCTACGAGCAGTACTTC
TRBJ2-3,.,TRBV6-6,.,CGTLAPSSTDTQYF,TGCGGCACCTTGGCCCCCTCTAGCACAGATACGCAGTATTTT
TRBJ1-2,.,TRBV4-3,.,CASSKDRRPYFNYGYTF,TGCGCCAGCAGCAAAGACAGGCGACCTTACTTCAATTATGGCTACACCTTC
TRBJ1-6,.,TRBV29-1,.,CSVRQGNYNSPFHF,TGCAGCGTCAGACAAGGGAATTATAATTCACCCTTCCACTTT
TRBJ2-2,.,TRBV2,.,CASKAFLNTGELFF,TGTGCCAGCAAGGCCTTTCTGAACACCGGGGAGCTGTTTTTT
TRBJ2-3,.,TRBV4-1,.,CASSHLPGRLYSNRPQYF,TGCGCCAGCAGCCACCTTCCAGGCAGACTCTATAGCAATCGGCCCCAGTATTTT
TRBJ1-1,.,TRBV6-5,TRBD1,CTSRTGTGLVIETFF,TGTACCAGCAGGACCGGGACAGGGTTGGTCATTGAAACTTTCTTT
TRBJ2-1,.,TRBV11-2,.,CDSSLHVRDWASYNEQFF,TGCGACAGCAGCTTACACGTGCGGGACTGGGCCTCCTACAATGAGCAGTTCTTC
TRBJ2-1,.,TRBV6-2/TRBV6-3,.,CASSQGLGNTNEQSF,TGTGCCAGCAGTCAGGGATTAGGCAATACCAATGAGCAGTCCTTC
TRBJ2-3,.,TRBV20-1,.,CSAQIPRDNQTQYF,TGCAGTGCTCAAATACCCAGGGACAATCAGACCCAGTATTTT
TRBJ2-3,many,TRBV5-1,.,CASSHGNPMMDTQYF,TGCGCCAGCAGTCACGGGAACCCCATGATGGATACGCAGTATTTT
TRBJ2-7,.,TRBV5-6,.,CVSRLGVYEQYF,TGTGTCAGCAGACTAGGGGTCTATGAGCAGTACTTC
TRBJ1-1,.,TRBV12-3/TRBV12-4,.,CASGGIEAFF,TGTGCCAGCGGAGGGATTGAAGCTTTCTTT
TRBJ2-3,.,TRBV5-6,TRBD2,CASSRGESGRHTDTQYF,TGTGCGAGCAGCCGGGGGGAGAGCGGGAGGCACACAGATACGCAGTATTTT
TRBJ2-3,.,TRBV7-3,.,CASSLGAQRAVGPDTPYF,TGTGCCAGCAGCTTAGGAGCGCAGCGGGCTGTGGGCCCAGATACGCCGTATTTT
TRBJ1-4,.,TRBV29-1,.,CSVDDGTNEKMFF,TGCAGCGTTGACGATGGGACTAATGAAAAAATGTTTTTT
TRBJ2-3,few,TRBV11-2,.,CTTSGRSIDTQYF,TGTACTACGTCTGGTAGGAGCATAGATACGCAGTATTTT
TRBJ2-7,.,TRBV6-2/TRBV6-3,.,CASSHMGRYPYVQYF,TGTGCCAGCAGTCACATGGGACGGTATCCCTACGTGCAGTACTTC
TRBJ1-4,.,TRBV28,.,CVSSFAIGQSTNEKLFF,TGTGTCAGCAGTTTCGCTATCGGGCAGTCAACTAATGAAAAACTATTTTTT
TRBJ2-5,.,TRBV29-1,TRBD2,CSVEFYWTSGGKQDTQNF,TGTAGCGTTGAATTCTATTGGACTAGCGGGGGGAAACAAGATACCCAGAACTTC
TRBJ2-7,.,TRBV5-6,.,CSSSEQTGYKQYF,TGTTCCAGCAGCGAACAGACTGGTTACAAGCAGTACTTC
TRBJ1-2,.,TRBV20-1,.,CIAEGFSGYTF,TGCATTGCTGAGGGCTTTTCTGGCTACACCTTC
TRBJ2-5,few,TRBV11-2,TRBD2,CPSSLVVASGRGTQYF,TGTCCCAGCAGCTTAGTTGTGGCTAGCGGACGGGGAACCCAGTACTTC
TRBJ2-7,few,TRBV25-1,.,CASSEFDNQNYEQYF,TGTGCCAGCAGTGAATTCGACAACCAGAACTACGAGCAGTACTTC
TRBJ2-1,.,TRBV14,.,CASSLSGIVLEQFF,TGTGCCAGCAGCCTATCGGGAATAGTTCTTGAGCAGTTCTTC
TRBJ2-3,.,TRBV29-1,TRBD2,CSANPTSWGTNTQYF,TGCAGCGCAAACCCGACTAGCTGGGGCACAAATACGCAGTATTTT
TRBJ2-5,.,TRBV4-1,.,CANSQQWGQESQNF,TGTGCCAACAGCCAACAGTGGGGGCAAGAGTCCCAGAACTTC
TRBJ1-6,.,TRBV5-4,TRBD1,CASSTGTGGGINSSLHF,TGTGCCAGCAGCACCGGGACAGGAGGAGGGATTAATTCATCCCTCCACTTT
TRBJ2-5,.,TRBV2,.,CARRVDYSETQYF,TGTGCCAGAAGGGTCGACTACAGTGAGACCCAGTACTTC
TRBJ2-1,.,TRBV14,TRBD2,CASSQMREGEQFF,TGTGCCAGTAGCCAAATGCGGGAGGGTGAGCAGTTCTTC
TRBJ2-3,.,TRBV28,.,CASCISSRRGTDTQYF,TGTGCCAGCTGTATCTCCAGCAGGAGAGGAACAGATACACAGTATTTT
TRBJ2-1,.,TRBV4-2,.,CARSQVNNNEQFF,TGTGCCAGGAGCCAGGTGAATAACAATGAGCAGTTCTTC
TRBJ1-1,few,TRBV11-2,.,CANATVDETFF,TGTGCCAACGCCACGGTGGACGAAACTTTCTTT
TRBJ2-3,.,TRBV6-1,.,CASSYRLARGPDTQYF,TGTGCCAGCAGTTACCGACTAGCGAGGGGGCCGGATACGCAGTATTTT
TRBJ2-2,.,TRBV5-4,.,CTSSSDIGELFF,TGTACCAGCAGTTCAGACATCGGGGAGCTGTTTTTT
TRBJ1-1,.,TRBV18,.,CASSPAGRAGAFF,TGTGCCAGCTCACCGGCAGGGAGGGCTGGAGCTTTCTTT
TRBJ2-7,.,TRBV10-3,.,CAMSGAGNPYEHYF,TGTGCCATGAGTGGTGCAGGGAACCCCTACGAGCACTACTTC
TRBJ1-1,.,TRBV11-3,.,CASSPATAEDTGAFF,TGTGCCAGCAGCCCAGCCACCGCAGAGGACACTGGAGCTTTCTTT
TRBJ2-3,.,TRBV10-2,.,CTSAWIQDTQYF,TGCACCAGTGCCTGGATTCAAGATACGCAGTATTTT